Listed below are T cell receptor beta chains from one sample, sequenced in a study of CD8+ T cells in alopecia areata. Here immunoSEQ multiplex PCR was the method, and the copy in TCRdb shows in-frame clones only, minus some. The profile covers over 150,000 clones, with just under 60% appearing a single time and approximately 14% taken by the ten largest. This material consisted of CD4+ T cells sorted from blood, taken at week 0. Every receptor here comes from a human donor with alopecia areata. Each CDR3 is given with its conserved first and last residue. D genes are given only for firm matches. A clone size is listed for some rows: how often the clone was seen (once, few, many), or a class if it is expanded.

- | - | TRBJ2-2 | TRBV25-1 | TGTGCCAGCAGTGAACTCACCGGGGAGCTGTTTTTT | CASSELTGELFF
- | - | TRBJ1-1 | TRBV11-2 | TGTGCCAGCAGCTTAGAGCGACAGTCGAACACTGAAGCTTTCTTT | CASSLERQSNTEAFF
- | - | TRBJ2-5 | TRBV29-1 | TGCAGCGTTGACTCAGGGGAGACCCAGTACTTC | CSVDSGETQYF
- | TRBD1 | TRBJ1-2 | TRBV12-5 | TGTGCTAGTGGTGCTGGACAGGGAGATGGTGGCTACACCTTC | CASGAGQGDGGYTF
- | TRBD1 | TRBJ2-5 | TRBV2 | TGTGCCAGCAGGGGACAGGGAGGAGAGACCCAGTACTTC | CASRGQGGETQYF
- | - | TRBJ2-6 | TRBV30 | TGTGCCTGGCTGCGGCACTTCTCTGGGGCCAACGTCCTGACTTTC | CAWLRHFSGANVLTF
once | - | TRBJ2-1 | TRBV2 | TGTGCCAGCAGTCCTAAGTGGGAGCAGTTCTTC | CASSPKWEQFF
- | - | TRBJ2-7 | TRBV4-1 | TGCGCCAGCAGCCAAGGGGGTACCCTCTCCTACGAGCAGTACTTC | CASSQGGTLSYEQYF
- | - | TRBJ1-4 | TRBV29-1 | TGCAGCGCGAGTGGGATAGTCCCGAATGAAAAACTGTTTTTT | CSASGIVPNEKLFF
- | - | TRBJ2-7 | TRBV7-8 | TGTGCCAGCAGCTCATCTTACATCCCTCCGATCCACGAGCAGTACTTC | CASSSSYIPPIHEQYF
once | - | TRBJ2-2 | TRBV5-1 | TGCGCCAGCAGCGTGGACCGGGCGGGTGCCGGGGAGCTGTTTTTT | CASSVDRAGAGELFF
- | - | TRBJ2-5 | TRBV7-2 | TGTGCCAGCAGCTTAGCCTCCGGGGGACCAGGAGAGACCCAGTACTTC | CASSLASGGPGETQYF
- | - | TRBJ1-1 | TRBV4-1 | TGCGCCAGCAGCCACAGGAACACTGAAGCTTTCTTT | CASSHRNTEAFF
few | - | TRBJ1-1 | TRBV19 | TGTGCCAGTGGGCGAGGGGCTGAAGCTTTCTTT | CASGRGAEAFF
- | - | TRBJ2-3 | TRBV9 | TGTGCCAGCAGCGCCTACCGGGGGGCCAGCACAGATACGCAGTATTTT | CASSAYRGASTDTQYF
once | - | TRBJ1-6 | TRBV7-9 | TGTGCCAGCAGCTCCAGACACGGGGGGAATTCACCCCTCCACTTT | CASSSRHGGNSPLHF
- | - | TRBJ1-1 | TRBV19 | TGTGCCAGTAGTATAGGGTCCTTGGGTGAAGCTTTCTTT | CASSIGSLGEAFF
once | - | TRBJ2-5 | TRBV7-3 | TGTGCCAGCAGCCTCCGGGCGCGAGAGACCCAGTACTTC | CASSLRARETQYF
- | TRBD1 | TRBJ2-2 | TRBV7-6 | TGTGCCAGCAGCTTATTTGCAGGGGGCACCGGGGAGCTGTTTTTT | CASSLFAGGTGELFF
once | TRBD2 | TRBJ2-1 | TRBV2 | TGTGCCAGCAGTCATAGAACTAGCGGGGGGAATAATGAGCAGTTCTTC | CASSHRTSGGNNEQFF
once | - | TRBJ2-3 | TRBV7-2 | TGTGCCAGCAGCTTAGGGCTAGCCTCAGATACGCAGTATTTT | CASSLGLASDTQYF
once | - | TRBJ1-4 | TRBV29-1 | TGCAGCGCTACGACACAGGGAACCGAAAAACTGTTTTTT | CSATTQGTEKLFF
- | - | TRBJ2-6 | TRBV7-9 | TGTGCCAGCAGCCAGGACTCTGGGGCCAACGTCCTGACTTTC | CASSQDSGANVLTF
few | - | TRBJ2-5 | TRBV29-1 | TGCAGCGTTGTATGGGGGGAGACCCAGTACTTC | CSVVWGETQYF
- | - | TRBJ1-1 | TRBV7-9 | TGTGCCAGCAGCTCTTGGATGGAGAACACTGAAGCTTTCTTT | CASSSWMENTEAFF
- | - | TRBJ2-3 | TRBV30 | TGTGCCTGCTTACCGGAAGGGGCGGTGAAAGATACGCAGTATTTT | CACLPEGAVKDTQYF
- | - | TRBJ1-1 | TRBV7-9 | TGTGCCAGCAGCTCACGTCAGGAACCTGAAGCTTTCTTT | CASSSRQEPEAFF
few | - | TRBJ2-1 | TRBV4-1 | TGCGCCAGCAGCCAAGGACAGGCATTTAGCTCCTACAATGAGCAGTTCTTC | CASSQGQAFSSYNEQFF
once | TRBD1 | TRBJ1-2 | TRBV7-6 | TGTGCCAGCAGCTTAACCCCTAAGACAGGCGGACAGGGGTCTGGCTACACCTTC | CASSLTPKTGGQGSGYTF
- | - | TRBJ1-4 | TRBV7-2 | TGTGCCAGCAGCTTAGAAGGGGTTGAAAAACTGTTTTTT | CASSLEGVEKLFF
few | - | TRBJ1-2 | TRBV29-1 | TGCAGCGTCAGTAGAGCTAACTATGGCTACACCTTC | CSVSRANYGYTF
- | TRBD1 | TRBJ1-5 | TRBV4-1 | TGCGCCAGCAGCCAAGTACCGGGACAGAACTCCAATAGCAATCAGCCCCAGCATTTT | CASSQVPGQNSNSNQPQHF
- | TRBD1 | TRBJ2-7 | TRBV6-5 | TGTGCCAGCAGTTTCGGGACAGGGGGAGCGGGCGAGCAGTACTTC | CASSFGTGGAGEQYF
- | - | TRBJ1-5 | TRBV30 | TGTGCCTGGACCCCTAGAGGGACGCTGGGGAATCAGCCCCAGCATTTT | CAWTPRGTLGNQPQHF
few | TRBD1 | TRBJ1-1 | TRBV28 | TGTGCCAGCAGTTTAGGATACAGGGGACCGAACACTGAAGCTTTCTTT | CASSLGYRGPNTEAFF
- | - | TRBJ1-1 | TRBV7-9 | TGTGCCAGCAGCTTATCCGTGAACACTGAAGCTTTCTTT | CASSLSVNTEAFF
- | TRBD1 | TRBJ1-6 | TRBV7-2 | TGTGCCAGCAGCTTAGGGCTGAACAGGGGTAGCATGTCCCTCCACTTT | CASSLGLNRGSMSLHF
- | - | TRBJ1-2 | TRBV4-2 | TGTGCCAGCAGGCGAGTCGGGGGTCGACTAGACTATGGCTACACCTTC | CASRRVGGRLDYGYTF
- | - | TRBJ1-1 | TRBV19 | TGTGCCAGTAGTACCGCCCCGCAAGCTTTCTTT | CASSTAPQAFF
few | - | TRBJ2-5 | TRBV29-1 | TGCAGCGTTGTGCGTAGCCAAGAGACCCAGTACTTC | CSVVRSQETQYF
- | TRBD1 | TRBJ1-5 | TRBV5-6 | TGTGCCAGCAGTACCGGACAGGGTAGCTTCAATCAGCCCCAGCATTTT | CASSTGQGSFNQPQHF
- | - | TRBJ1-3 | TRBV29-1 | TGCAGCGTTGGCTTGGGCTCTGGAAACACCATATATTTT | CSVGLGSGNTIYF
- | TRBD2 | TRBJ2-3 | TRBV7-2 | TGTGCCAGCAGCTTAGGTGCGGGGGGGAGCACAGATACGCAGTATTTT | CASSLGAGGSTDTQYF
few | - | TRBJ1-2 | TRBV25-1 | TGTGCCAGCAGCCCAGGTTATGGCTACACCTTC | CASSPGYGYTF
- | - | TRBJ1-2 | TRBV29-1 | TGCAGCGCCACTGCAGGGGCGGGGGGCTACACCTTC | CSATAGAGGYTF
- | - | TRBJ1-2 | TRBV29-1 | TGCAGCGTTTCGGTCCGGTCGGATGGCTACACCTTC | CSVSVRSDGYTF
- | TRBD1 | TRBJ2-7 | TRBV30 | TGTGCCTGGAGTGTGGGTGGGACAGGTTACGAGCAGTACTTC | CAWSVGGTGYEQYF